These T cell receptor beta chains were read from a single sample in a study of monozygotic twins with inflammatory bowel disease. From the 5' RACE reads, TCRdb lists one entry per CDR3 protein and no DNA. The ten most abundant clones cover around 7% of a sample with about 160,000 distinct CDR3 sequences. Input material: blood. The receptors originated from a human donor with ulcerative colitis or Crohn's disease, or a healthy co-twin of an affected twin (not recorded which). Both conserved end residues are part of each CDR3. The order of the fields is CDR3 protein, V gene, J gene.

CASSQQGWSYEQYF	TRBV18	TRBJ2-7
CSVGGPPRFRYGYTF	TRBV29-1	TRBJ1-2
CASSLGGSQPDQPQHF	TRBV7-9	TRBJ1-5
CAWSVGGSRADTQYF	TRBV30	TRBJ2-3
CASSISREAFF	TRBV19	TRBJ1-1
CASTLAGGSGANVLTF	TRBV7-9	TRBJ2-6
CASSTGSQITYNTDTQYF	TRBV27	TRBJ2-3
CSVEPLKTGGYTF	TRBV29-1	TRBJ1-2
CASNAPGHRGFF	TRBV6-1	TRBJ1-1
CASSLAGGIGEAFF	TRBV5-1	TRBJ1-1
CASSLIFGREETQYF	TRBV7-2	TRBJ2-5
CASSLRLAGGRGEQFF	TRBV7-2	TRBJ2-1
CASSTSSGRGNEQFF	TRBV19	TRBJ2-1
CASSLENSMNTEAFF	TRBV7-2	TRBJ1-1
CASSFFPGMGNQPQHF	TRBV7-2	TRBJ1-5
CASSLRSTGGNEQFF	TRBV7-2	TRBJ2-1
CASRQGLGNTGELFF	TRBV10-2	TRBJ2-2
CASSLFVGDQETQYF	TRBV27	TRBJ2-5
CSVEGRQPSYEQYF	TRBV20-1	TRBJ2-7
CASSIRTAYEQYF	TRBV3-1	TRBJ2-7